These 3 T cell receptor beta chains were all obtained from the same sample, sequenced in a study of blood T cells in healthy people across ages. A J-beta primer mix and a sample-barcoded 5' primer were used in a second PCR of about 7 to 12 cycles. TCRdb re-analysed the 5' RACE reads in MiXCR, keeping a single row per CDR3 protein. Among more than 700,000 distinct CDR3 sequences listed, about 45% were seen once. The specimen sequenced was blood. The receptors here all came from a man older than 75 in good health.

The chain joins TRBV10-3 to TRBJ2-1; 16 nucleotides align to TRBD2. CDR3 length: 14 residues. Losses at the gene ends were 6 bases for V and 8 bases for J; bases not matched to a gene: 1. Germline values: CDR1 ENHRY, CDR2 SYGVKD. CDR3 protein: CAIRGTSGRDEQFF. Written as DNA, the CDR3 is TGTGCCATCAGGGGGACTAGCGGGAGGGATGAGCAGTTCTTC.

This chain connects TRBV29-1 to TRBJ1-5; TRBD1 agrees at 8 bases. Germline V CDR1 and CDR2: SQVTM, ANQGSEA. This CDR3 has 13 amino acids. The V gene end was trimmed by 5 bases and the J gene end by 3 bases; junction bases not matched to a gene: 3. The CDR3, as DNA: TGCAGCGTTTCGGACAGGGCCAATCAGCCCCAGCATTTT. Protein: CSVSDRANQPQHF.

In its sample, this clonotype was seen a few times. CDR3 sequence: CASSVVYSGRANEQFF. The CDR3 bases are TGTGCCAGCAGCGTAGTGTATAGCGGGAGGGCGAATGAGCAGTTCTTC. The rearrangement links TRBV9 to TRBJ2-1; TRBD2 matches at 11 bases. This CDR3 has 16 amino acids. V gave up 0 bases and J gave up 7 bases; unmatched junction bases: 6. In germline, CDR1 is SGDLS, CDR2 YYNGEE.